This record covers a single T cell receptor (beta chain). This entry belongs to a study of blood T cell repertoires in COVID-19. About the research overall: The United States, Italy and Spain were the sources of the acute and convalescent COVID-19 samples. The cDNA or gDNA used as material had been derived from T cells, B-cell-depleted T cells, or PBMCs.

This CDR3 is 11 amino acids long. Trimming stripped 4 bases from V and 6 bases from J, with 8 bases between. CDR1 and CDR2 (germline): SQVTM, ANQGSEA. Methods used by the authors: Scientists estimated how many nucleated cells there were by amplifying reference gene primers. Sequencing was performed with immunoSEQ multiplex PCR; in TCRdb, only in-frame clones are kept and a portion is missing. From that table come the V and J calls and clone size; the DNA was used to work out D and trimming. Among some 390,000 clones listed, 70% to 90% were seen once. Sequences were obtained from peripheral blood. The TCR was taken from a human donor in a cohort sampled during active COVID-19. This chain uses TRBV29-1 with TRBJ2-3; D is unclear. The CDR3 nucleotides read TGCAGCGTTGCACCGGTGGATACGCAGTATTTT. Its protein is CSVAPVDTQYF.